The next 10 T cell receptor beta chains were all read from a single sample in a study of Ad26.COV2.S vaccination and SARS-CoV-2 variants. Treatment reported: 19 received Ad26.COV2.S at low or high dose, single or two shots; about 5 received placebo; per-sample allocation not given. Sampling happened 63 days after the first vaccine or placebo injection. Generated by immunoSEQ multiplex PCR, the TCRdb table keeps only in-frame clones and is missing some. Counted here are 300,000 to 400,000 clones, over 75% occurring once; the ten biggest clones make up around 3.6%. The source was peripheral blood, collected in a trial of Ad26.COV2.S vaccine versus placebo. The receptors derive from a person between 18 and 59 years old who received the Ad26.COV2.S COVID-19 vaccine or a placebo.

The DNA of the CDR3 is TGTGCCAGCAGCTACCCCGGGACTAGACACTACGAGCAGTACTTC. Protein product: CASSYPGTRHYEQYF. The chain carries TRBV11-2 and TRBJ2-7; 8 bases line up with TRBD2. The CDR3 totals 15 residues. The germline CDR1 and CDR2 sequences are SGHAT and FQNNGV. J lost 3 bases, V lost 4 bases, and 8 bases had no gene match.

The chain combines TRBV4-1 with TRBJ2-7; 8 bases fit TRBD1. J was trimmed by 4 bases and V by 4 bases; bases with no gene match: 9. Germline CDR1 is MGHRA and CDR2 is YSYEKL. This CDR3 comprises 15 residues. The CDR3 DNA follows: TGCGCCAGCAGCCGTGAGACAGGGGTTAGGTACGAGCAGTACTTC. This codes for CASSRETGVRYEQYF.

The V call is TRBV5-6, the J call TRBJ2-7, with 7 bases aligning to TRBD1. The CDR3 consists of 13 residues. The germline V gene has CDR1 SGHDT and CDR2 YYEEEE. V lost 4 bases to trimming and J lost 4 bases; unmatched junction nucleotides: 5. CDR3 nucleotide sequence: TGTGCCAGCAGCGGGGGACAGCATTACGAGCAGTACTTC. Protein product: CASSGGQHYEQYF. The full variable domain, rest sourced from reference TRBV5-6 and TRBJ2-7, is DAGVTQSPTHLIKTRGQQVTLRCSPKSGHDTVSWYQQALGQGPQFIFQYYEEEERQRGNFPDRFSGHQFPNYSSELNVNALLLGDSALYLCASSGGQHYEQYFGPGTRLTVT.

The chain has TRBV29-1 and TRBJ2-2; D gene unclear. In germline, CDR1 is SQVTM, CDR2 ANQGSEA. This CDR3 comprises 13 residues. Trimming shortened V by 0 bases and J by 4 bases, and 6 bases separated the two germline ends. The CDR3 here is CSVEDPGTGELFF. CDR3 sequence (DNA): TGCAGCGTTGAAGACCCGGGCACCGGGGAGCTGTTTTTT.

CDR3 bases: TGTGCCACCAGCAGAGATGTACAGAGAAGCAATCAGCCCCAGCATTTT. This sequence encodes CATSRDVQRSNQPQHF. The rearrangement uses TRBV15 and TRBJ1-5; D is uncertain. Germline values: CDR1 LNHNV, CDR2 YYDKDF (reference sequence). The V end was cut by 0 bases, the J end by 1 base, with 10 bases between. This CDR3 spans 16 amino acids.

The rearrangement links TRBV11-2 to TRBJ1-1; 7 positions agree with TRBD1. Germline V gene lookup returns CDR1 SGHAT and CDR2 FQNNGV. The CDR3 is made up of 12 amino acids. The J segment lost 7 bases and the V segment lost 5 bases, leaving 4 bases of the junction unmatched. CDR3 residues: CASSKTGSEAFF. In DNA, the CDR3 is TGTGCCAGCAGCAAGACAGGGAGTGAAGCTTTCTTT.

This clone has just one count. This chain links TRBV7-8 with TRBJ1-5; 7 nucleotides line up with TRBD1. The CDR3 is made up of 16 amino acids. The germline gives CDR1 SGHVS, CDR2 FQNEAQ. The V gene end was trimmed by 6 bases and the J gene end by 1 base; junction bases not matched to a gene: 9. CDR3 in DNA: TGTGCCAGCAGGAAAGACAGGGAACCCAGCAATCAGCCCCAGCATTTT. It translates to CASRKDREPSNQPQHF.

The chain is built from TRBV9 and TRBJ2-3; TRBD1 aligns across 7 bases. The CDR3 totals 14 residues. Germline V gene lookup returns CDR1 SGDLS and CDR2 YYNGEE. Trimming at V came to 10 bases and at J to 0 bases, leaving 8 bases not matched to a gene. Here the CDR3 DNA reads TGTGCCTCCTCAGGGACAGCTAGCACAGATACGCAGTATTTT. Its protein is CASSGTASTDTQYF.

The rearrangement links TRBV19 to TRBJ1-1, with D tentatively TRBD1 (6 bases). CDR1 is LNHDA, CDR2 SQIVND, per germline (reference sequence). Trimming left V 7 bases short and J 10 bases short, with 19 bases between. The CDR3 consists of 13 residues. This chain's CDR3 is CASNPDSGRVAFF. The CDR3 coding sequence is TGTGCCAGTAACCCGGACAGCGGGAGAGTAGCTTTCTTT.

V and J are TRBV25-1 and TRBJ2-3, with 9 bases matching TRBD2. Trimming at V came to 2 bases and at J to 2 bases, leaving 5 bases not matched to a gene. CDR1 is MGHDK, CDR2 SYGVNS, per germline. CDR3 size: 16 residues. The DNA of the CDR3 is TGTGCCAGCAGTGAAGGTGCGGGGGGGCTCACAGATACGCAGTATTTT. Protein: CASSEGAGGLTDTQYF.